This T cell receptor beta chain is drawn from a study of blood T cell repertoires in COVID-19. Study details: Samples came from the United States, Italy and Spain, spanning acute and convalescent COVID-19. Nucleic acid was either cDNA or gDNA, and it came from T cells, B-cell-depleted T cells, or PBMCs.

The V gene lost 7 bases and the J gene lost 5 bases, with 9 bases spanning the gap. The CDR3 covers 11 residues. Authors' methods: Reference gene primers were amplified, and this amplification served to estimate nucleated cell counts. Using immunoSEQ multiplex PCR, the repertoire was profiled, and TCRdb retains in-frame clones only, with some absent. V and J calls and clone size are as listed in that table; D and trimming were resolved from the DNA. This table has around 93,000 clones, 82% appearing once. The source is a man older than 75 with acute or convalescent COVID-19. The V and J genes are TRBV12-3 or TRBV12-4 and TRBJ2-7; possible D gene TRBD1, 6 bases. The sequenced sample was peripheral blood. Here the CDR3 DNA reads TGTGCCAGCACCCCAGGGGACGAGCAGTACTTC. Its translation: CASTPGDEQYF.